This TCR beta chain was sequenced during a study of cytomegalovirus exposure and HLA in healthy donors. V lost 6 bases to trimming and J lost 2 bases; unmatched junction nucleotides: 12. In germline, CDR1 is MDHEN, CDR2 SYDVKM. The CDR3 contains 17 residues. PCR employed 60 Vbeta and 13 Jbeta primers. Sequencing used immunoSEQ multiplex PCR; TCRdb keeps in-frame clones, though not all of them. The table has some 150,000 clones, around 80% seen once. This clone was detected only a few times. Input material: PBMCs. The genes are TRBV28 and TRBJ2-2, with 7 bases that match TRBD1. The receptor's source is a woman in her thirties or forties in good health and CMV-seronegative. As DNA, the CDR3 is TGTGCCAGCAGAACCGCCGTGGACAGGACTAACACCGGGGAGCTGTTTTTT. Its protein product is CASRTAVDRTNTGELFF.